A single sample gave rise to the 2 T cell receptor beta chains below, sequenced in a study of type 1 and type 2 diabetes patients. The PCR template was genomic DNA. Amplification of the beta chain CDR3 used 30 forward and 13 reverse multiplex primers. Each CDR3 protein is one row after TCRdb ran MiXCR on the multiplex PCR reads. Counted here are more than 250,000 distinct CDR3 sequences, 40% to 50% occurring once; the ten biggest clones make up about an eighth. Material for sequencing was peripheral blood mononuclear cells (PBMCs). The receptors here all came from a man aged 18 to 29 with type 2 diabetes.

The rearrangement links TRBV2 to TRBJ2-1, with D uncertain. The germline CDR1 and CDR2 sequences are SNHLY and FYNNEI. This CDR3 spans 16 amino acids. Trimming left V 6 bases short and J 0 bases short, with 15 bases between. The CDR3 spells CASRFGDNHSYNEQFF. The CDR3 DNA reads as TGTGCCAGCAGATTTGGCGACAACCACTCCTACAATGAGCAGTTCTTC.

The chain links TRBV28 to TRBJ2-7; tentatively, D is TRBD2 (5 bases). V was clipped by 1 base and J by 4 bases, with 11 bases between them. This CDR3 is 14 amino acids long. Germline CDR1 and CDR2: MDHEN and SYDVKM. The CDR3 protein is CASSLLGGSYEQYF. As DNA, the CDR3 is TGTGCCAGCAGTTTATTGGGCGGGTCTTACGAGCAGTACTTC.